The rows below give T cell receptor beta chains drawn from one sample of a study of T cell responses to AZD1222 COVID-19 vaccine. Using immunoSEQ multiplex PCR, the repertoire was profiled, and TCRdb retains in-frame clones only, with some absent. The table has around 140,000 clones, 92% seen once. The specimen was peripheral blood, collected 28 days after the second AZD1222 dose. These receptors came from an adult who received the AZD1222 COVID-19 vaccine. Both conserved end residues are part of each CDR3. The D gene is left open where the match is weak. Clone size is shown for a subset of rows, as once, few, many or a class of expanded clone.

TRBD2 TRBJ2-7 NA TRBV13 TGTGCCAGCAGCCCCCCAACTAGCGACCACTCCTACGAGCAGTACTTC CASSPPTSDHSYEQYF
NA TRBJ2-1 NA TRBV24-1 TGTGCCACCAGTGATTTCGAGGAACAGGGAAATCGTAATGAGCAGTTCTTC CATSDFEEQGNRNEQFF
NA TRBJ1-1 NA TRBV5-6 TGTGCCAGCAGCTTCGGGGACGACACTGAAGCTTTCTTT CASSFGDDTEAFF
TRBD2 TRBJ2-3 NA TRBV25-1 TGTGCCAGCAGTAGGACTAGCGGGACGGTAGATACGCAGTATTTT CASSRTSGTVDTQYF
TRBD1 TRBJ2-2 NA TRBV14 TGTGCCAGCAGCCCCGGGACAGGGTCCGGGGAGCTGTTTTTT CASSPGTGSGELFF
NA TRBJ1-5 NA TRBV5-6 TGTGCCAGCGCATTACAGGGAGGGAATCAGCCCCAGCATTTT CASALQGGNQPQHF
TRBD2 TRBJ2-7 NA TRBV6-5 TGTGCCAGCAGTTCACAAGCGGGAGGGGAAACCTACGAGCAGTACTTC CASSSQAGGETYEQYF
NA TRBJ1-1 NA TRBV10-2 TGCGCCAGCAACCCGGCAATGAACACTGAAGCTTTCTTT CASNPAMNTEAFF
NA TRBJ2-3 once TRBV10-3 TGTGCCTCGGGACCCACCATAGTCACAGATACGCAGTATTTT CASGPTIVTDTQYF
NA TRBJ1-5 NA TRBV19 TGTGCCAGTAGTACTCCCCGGGGGGCGCTTGGTCAGCCCCAGCATTTT CASSTPRGALGQPQHF
NA TRBJ2-1 NA TRBV4-3 TGCGCCAGCAGCCAAGGAGGGGGTTCCTACAATGAGCAGTTCTTC CASSQGGGSYNEQFF
NA TRBJ2-1 NA TRBV5-4 TGTGCCAGCAGCCCCTCGGGCTCCGCCTACAATGAGCAGTTCTTC CASSPSGSAYNEQFF
NA TRBJ1-2 NA TRBV6-5 TGTGCCAGCACCCCAAGGGAGAATACTAACTATGGCTACACCTTC CASTPRENTNYGYTF
NA TRBJ1-2 NA TRBV19 TGTGCCAGTAGTTCATTCAGGGGATCAAGGGGCTACACCTTC CASSSFRGSRGYTF
NA TRBJ2-7 NA TRBV6-4 TGTGCCAGCAGTGACTCATGGGTCCACGAGCAGTACTTC CASSDSWVHEQYF
NA TRBJ2-7 NA TRBV2 TGTGCCAGCGAGAGCTCTACCTACGAGCAGTACTTC CASESSTYEQYF
NA TRBJ1-1 NA TRBV6-2/TRBV6-3 TGTGCCAGCAGTTACCTGGGGTCGAACACTGAAGCTTTCTTT CASSYLGSNTEAFF
TRBD2 TRBJ2-1 once TRBV4-3 TGCGCCAGCAGCCAAGCCAGTAGCGGGGCGCTTAGCTCCTACAATGAGCAGTTCTTC CASSQASSGALSSYNEQFF
NA TRBJ2-5 NA TRBV19 TGTGCCAGTAACGCCTGGCAGGGCGATCAAGAGACCCAGTACTTC CASNAWQGDQETQYF
TRBD1 TRBJ1-2 NA TRBV7-9 TGTGCCAGCAGCTTAGCGGGGGGACAGGGAGCTGTCTATGGCTACACCTTC CASSLAGGQGAVYGYTF
TRBD2 TRBJ2-1 NA TRBV9 TGTGCCAGCAGCCCCCTGGGCGGGAGCTCCTACAATGAGCAGTTCTTC CASSPLGGSSYNEQFF
TRBD1 TRBJ1-1 NA TRBV28 TGTGCCAGCAGTGGGGACAGCCCTGAAGCTTTCTTT CASSGDSPEAFF
NA TRBJ1-2 NA TRBV28 TGTGCCAGCAGCCCGGGACATGCCTATGGCTACACCTTC CASSPGHAYGYTF
TRBD1 TRBJ2-2 NA TRBV18 TGTGCCAGCTCACCACTTGGGACAGGGAACACCGGGGAGCTGTTTTTT CASSPLGTGNTGELFF
NA TRBJ2-1 NA TRBV27 TGTGCCAGCAGTTTAGCAGCCCAACGCTACAATGAGCAGTTCTTC CASSLAAQRYNEQFF
NA TRBJ2-7 NA TRBV6-5 TGTGCCAGCAGCCCAAGAGAAAGTGGTCCCTACGAGCAGTACTTC CASSPRESGPYEQYF
TRBD1 TRBJ2-7 NA TRBV27 TGTGCCAGCAGTTTGGGCCCGACAGGGGCAGTCGAGCAGTACTTC CASSLGPTGAVEQYF
NA TRBJ1-1 NA TRBV27 TGTGCCAGCAGTTTCGCCATGAACACTGAAGCTTTCTTT CASSFAMNTEAFF
NA TRBJ2-3 once TRBV7-6 TGTGCCAGCAGCCGGGACTCCCCACGAGGCACAGATACGCAGTATTTT CASSRDSPRGTDTQYF
NA TRBJ1-1 NA TRBV6-5 TGTGCCAGCAGTTATAAGGCTAGGGGCACTGAAGCTTTCTTT CASSYKARGTEAFF
NA TRBJ2-2 NA TRBV24-1 TGTGCCACCAGTGATACAACCGGGAACACCGGGGAGCTGTTTTTT CATSDTTGNTGELFF
NA TRBJ2-1 NA TRBV7-9 TGTGCCAGCAGCCTTGGCCCCTACAATGAGCAGTTCTTC CASSLGPYNEQFF
NA TRBJ1-1 NA TRBV3-1/TRBV3-2 TGTGCCAGCAGCGACCGAAACCGTGACAGGAACACTGAAGCTTTCTTT CASSDRNRDRNTEAFF
NA TRBJ1-6 once TRBV30 TGTGCCTGGTCTCGGGACAATAATTCACCCCTCCACTTT CAWSRDNNSPLHF
NA TRBJ1-2 NA TRBV4-3 TGCGCCAGCAGCCAAGATGAGGGGAGGTGGGGCTACACCTTC CASSQDEGRWGYTF
NA TRBJ2-7 NA TRBV25-1 TGTGCCAGCAGTGAATCGCTCAATTACGAGCAGTACTTC CASSESLNYEQYF
NA TRBJ1-1 NA TRBV5-6 TGTGCCAGCAGCGCCGGACAGTCTGAGACTGAAGCTTTCTTT CASSAGQSETEAFF
TRBD2 TRBJ2-1 NA TRBV29-1 TGCAGCGTTGGGACTAGCGGGGTAGAGCAGTTCTTC CSVGTSGVEQFF
NA TRBJ2-5 NA TRBV7-9 TGTGCCAGCAGCCCACACGGAGAGACCCAGTACTTC CASSPHGETQYF
NA TRBJ1-5 few TRBV30 TGTGCCTGGAGTCGGGAGCATAGCAATCAGCCCCAGCATTTT CAWSREHSNQPQHF
TRBD2 TRBJ2-7 NA TRBV14 TGTGCCAGCAGCCGGGGGACTAGCGGGAATCCCTCCTACGAGCAGTACTTC CASSRGTSGNPSYEQYF
NA TRBJ2-7 NA TRBV28 TGTGCCAGCAGCTCCGTCTACGAGCAGTACTTC CASSSVYEQYF
NA TRBJ2-4 NA TRBV12-3/TRBV12-4 TGTGCCAGCAGTTTATCCGGAGGTGGCATTCAGTACTTC CASSLSGGGIQYF
NA TRBJ1-2 NA TRBV7-9 TGTGCCAGCAGCTTGGCTAACTATGGCTACACCTTC CASSLANYGYTF
NA TRBJ2-3 NA TRBV10-3 TGTGCCATCAGTGAGTCCACAGATACGCAGTATTTT CAISESTDTQYF
TRBD2 TRBJ2-1 NA TRBV28 TGTGCCAGCAGTTTAATTCTGGGGAGGGGTGAGCAGTTCTTC CASSLILGRGEQFF